This TCR beta chain was captured by sequencing in a study of T cell repertoires in cytomegalovirus infection (dated by TCRdb to about 2019). As for the study more broadly: Alongside well-studied HLA-B-restricted epitopes, the peptide stimulations were aimed at recently identified HLA-C-restricted CMV epitopes, whose presentation resists viral immunomodulation. Donor HLA type was relevant to the analysis, because carriage of CMV infection together with the matching HLA type was indicated by public TCR beta signatures. The full study reports these points: In both this cohort and an independent cohort of approximately 350 donors, the cumulative frequency of public TCR beta family members distinguished carriers of CMV infection plus the relevant HLA type. The ex vivo response was dominated by HLA-C-restricted CMV-specific TCR beta clonotypes, which also provided the single most frequent clonotype in two of eight donors.

Interpreted using the paper, the treatment or condition label stands for: in vitro stimulation with specific CMV peptide epitopes to enrich CMV-specific T cells. Reads for this sample came from an Illumina HiSeq 1500. TCRdb took the public reads, trimmed them with fastp at Q25, ran MiXCR for clone calling and kept in-frame beta chains. Each CDR3 protein gets just one entry, which takes the most common genes and DNA from the rows behind it. In all, the sample holds 650,000 to 850,000 distinct CDR3 sequences, and approximately 32% of those were seen once. 10% to 15% of the sample is in the top ten clones. Reading from cysteine to valine, the CDR3 counts 14 amino acids. The read is trimmed to its CDR3 DNA, 42 bases read in frame from base 1. V lost 4 bases and J lost 5 bases; the stretch between them is 15 bases long. For CDR1 and CDR2, the germline V gene (reference sequence) lists SEHNR and FQNEAQ.

A word on this clonotype: The antigen it binds to is not known. There are no base qualities to consult, and no much larger clone falls within one base.

The rearrangement joined TRBV7-9 to TRBJ2-7, with the D gene call left open. This TCR came from a human donor in good health (CMV status not recorded). Some clones in this sample may be carry-over from other donors' samples. The sample here was cultured CD8+ T cells from PBMCs, taken from culture after CMV antigen stimulation. The nucleotides read TGTGCCAGCAGCTCGCCGGCCCCTGTGGACGAGCAGTACGTC. Its translation is CASSSPAPVDEQYV.